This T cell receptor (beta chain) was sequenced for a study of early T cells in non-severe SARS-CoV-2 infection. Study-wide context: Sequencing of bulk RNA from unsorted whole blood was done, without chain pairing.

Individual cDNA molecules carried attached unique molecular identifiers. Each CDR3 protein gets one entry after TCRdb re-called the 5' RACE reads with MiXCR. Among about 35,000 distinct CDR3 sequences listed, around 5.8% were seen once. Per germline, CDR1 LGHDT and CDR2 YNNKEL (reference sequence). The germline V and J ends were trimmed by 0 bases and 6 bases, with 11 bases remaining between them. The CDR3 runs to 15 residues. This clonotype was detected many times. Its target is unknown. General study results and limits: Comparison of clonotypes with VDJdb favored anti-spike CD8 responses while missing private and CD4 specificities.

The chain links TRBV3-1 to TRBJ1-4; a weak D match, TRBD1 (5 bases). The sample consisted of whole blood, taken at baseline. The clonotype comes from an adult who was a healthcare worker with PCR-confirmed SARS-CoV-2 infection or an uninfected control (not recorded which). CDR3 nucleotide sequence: TGTGCCAGCAGCCAAGATGAGGGGAGGCATGAAAAACTGTTTTTT. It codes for CASSQDEGRHEKLFF.